The 3 T cell receptor beta chains given below trace back to one sample, sequenced in a study of blood T cell repertoires in COVID-19. Sequenced by immunoSEQ multiplex PCR; TCRdb stores in-frame clones only, minus some. The repertoire has approximately 200,000 clones, about 86% of them found once; the top ten carry 4.5% to 5.5%. Sequences were obtained from PBMCs or T cells enriched from blood (not recorded which). These receptors all come from a woman younger than 45 who had been exposed to COVID-19.

The chain is built from TRBV7-2 and TRBJ2-3, with 7 positions matching TRBD2. This CDR3 has 15 amino acids. V was pared by 3 bases and J by 2 bases, with 5 bases of the junction left unmatched. CDR1 is SGHTA, CDR2 FQGNSA, per germline. The CDR3 sequence: CASSFAGLNTDTQYF. Here the CDR3 DNA reads TGTGCCAGCAGCTTTGCGGGACTAAACACAGATACGCAGTATTTT. Full variable domain (missing parts from reference TRBV7-2 and TRBJ2-3): GAGVSQSPSNKVTEKGKDVELRCDPISGHTALYWYRQSLGQGLEFLIYFQGNSAPDKSGLPSDRFSAERTGGSVSTLTIQRTQQEDSAVYLCASSFAGLNTDTQYFGPGTRLTVL.

The J gene is TRBJ2-7, the V gene TRBV7-2; possible D gene TRBD2, 5 bases. This CDR3 is built from 13 residues. Germline lookup yields CDR1 SGHTA and CDR2 FQGNSA. Trimming cost V 5 bases and J 2 bases, with 10 bases left between them. The CDR3 loop reads CASSLGITYEQYF. The CDR3 DNA reads as TGTGCCAGCAGCCTCGGGATTACCTACGAGCAGTACTTC.

V and J are TRBV2 and TRBJ1-2, with unresolved D. In germline, CDR1 is SNHLY, CDR2 FYNNEI. Trimming took 4 bases from V and 4 from J, leaving 13 bases between them. CDR3 length equals 14 residues. The CDR3 nucleotides read TGTGCCAGCAGTGCGACGAGCGTAGGCTATGGCTACACCTTC. Its translation: CASSATSVGYGYTF.